This T cell receptor (beta chain) was sequenced for a study of Graves' ophthalmopathy and Graves' hyperthyroidism. About the study: Samples of peripheral blood were obtained at initial diagnosis, prior to treatment of any kind. The study's findings and limits: Blood also held most thyroid clonotypes expanded above 0.001 frequency.

It was from 8 to 10 ml of fresh peripheral blood that the PBMCs came. The authors amplified TCR beta CDR3 regions from RNA transcripts. First-round RT-PCR used HTBI primers; second-round multiplex PCR followed. TCRdb re-called the multiplex PCR reads through MiXCR, storing one row per CDR3 protein. The data hold a few hundred thousand distinct CDR3 sequences, with 15% observed a single time. Looked up from germline, CDR1 is SGHRS and CDR2 is YFSETQ. The CDR3 consists of 14 residues. V was shortened by 7 bases and J by 5 bases, with 13 bases between the two germline ends. This clonotype occurred many times. Antigen: not known.

Sequenced: peripheral blood. The TCR originated in a woman between 18 and 29 years old with stable Graves' hyperthyroidism. The chain couples TRBV5-1 to TRBJ1-6, with D tentatively TRBD1 (6 bases). CDR3 amino acids: CASREGGDNSPLHF. The CDR3 region has the DNA TGCGCCAGCCGCGAGGGGGGGGATAATTCACCCCTCCACTTT.